This T cell receptor beta chain came from a study of monozygotic twins with inflammatory bowel disease (dated by TCRdb to the late 2010s). Some background on the complete study: A total of around 30 monozygotic twin pairs were included in the full study, comprising nine German pairs (four IBD-concordant, five IBD-discordant) and 19 IBD-discordant Danish pairs. Within discordant pairs, disease-associated traits were sought mainly by comparing IBD patients with their genetically identical healthy co-twins. Each individual had, on average, about 151 000 unique TCRalpha sequences and 181 000 unique TCRbeta sequences available for analysis.

Overall study outcomes, separate from this receptor: IBD patients had lower TCRbeta repertoire diversity, measured by the inverse Simpson index, than their healthy co-twins. Because patients were on differing immunosuppressive treatments, the repertoires may have picked up extra background noise and inter-individual variability. The results gave no support for a single strong signal or clonotype linked to IBD. IBD patients shared fewer clonotypes with other individuals than healthy twins did, most markedly in patients showing signs of disease activity. The analysis was unable to tell different T cell subtypes apart. Repertoire similarity did not differ between concordant and discordant twins, possibly due to limited statistical power.

Library creation used 5' RACE. Preparation of each TCR library used around 3.5 ug of total RNA. cDNA was synthesized with SMARTScribe reverse transcriptase in eight separate reactions per sample. During cDNA synthesis, unique molecular identifiers containing a 6-nucleotide sample barcode were introduced by template switching. Two nested PCRs of 16 and 9 cycles amplified the TCRalpha and TCRbeta cDNA, and bead purification followed each PCR. Before amplification, the cDNA was both treated with uracil DNA-glycosylase and purified with the QIAquick PCR purification kit. The second PCR added Illumina TruSeq-compatible adapters along with sample-specific barcodes. Library quality and concentration were checked on TapeStation and Qubit, and libraries were pooled at around 4.7 ng each. Sequencing of the pooled libraries was done on an Illumina HiSeq2500 single-index Rapid Run using custom sequencing primers and 2 x 100 bp reads. Per the source publication's procedure: UMI-based consensus assembly with MiGEC version 1.2.6 was used to correct PCR and sequencing errors. V(D)J alignment, clonotype assembly and CDR3 extraction were performed with MiXCR version 2.1.1. Gene usage, clonotype sharing and MAIT/NKT TCR abundance were normalised by analysing the top 1000, 10 000 and 20 000 clonotypes per sample. After downsampling to 27 000 UMIs, diversity was calculated as the inverse Simpson index using the vegan R package. Paired Mann-Whitney U tests were applied to discordant twin pairs, and Benjamini-Hochberg correction was used for multiple testing. Each entry corresponds to one CDR3 protein sequence from reads that TCRdb reprocessed, and DNA is not given. The V and J calls come from TCRdb's annotation, not from the publication. The sample table holds over 100,000 distinct CDR3 sequences. The ten largest make up roughly an eighth of the sample.

The CDR3 sequence holds 14 residues, the cysteine and phenylalanine included. No DNA is given. CDR1 SGHRS and CDR2 YFSETQ were looked up in the germline V gene. From each donor, a roughly 2.3 ml peripheral blood sample was drawn into PAXgene tubes and stored at -80 degrees C. Without T cell sorting, total RNA was isolated from whole blood using the PAXgene blood miRNA kit on an automated QIAcube. Peripheral blood from monozygotic twin pairs who were concordant or discordant for inflammatory bowel disease underwent deep TCRalpha and TCRbeta repertoire profiling using unique molecular barcoding. Smoking habits were recorded for all twin pairs, and individuals were classified as current, former or never smokers. With respect to this clonotype: What antigen it recognizes has not been identified.

The TCR was taken from a human donor with ulcerative colitis or Crohn's disease, or a healthy co-twin of an affected twin (not recorded which). Sequenced input: blood. The sequence joins TRBV5-1 to TRBJ2-5; the D gene TCRdb calls, TRBD1, cannot be checked with no DNA. The CDR3 has the sequence CASSRTRDSETQYF. Supplemented by the reference TRBV5-1 and TRBJ2-5 proteins around the CDR3, the complete variable domain is KAGVTQTPRYLIKTRGQQVTLSCSPISGHRSVSWYQQTPGQGLQFLFEYFSETQRNKGNFPGRFSGRQFSNSRSEMNVSTLELGDSALYLCASSRTRDSETQYFGPGTRLLVL.